This T cell receptor (beta chain) was recovered during a study of CXCR3-negative and CXCR3-positive naive CD8 T cells (dated by TCRdb to the late 2010s). Looking at the study overall: In total, roughly 140 million TRB reads were obtained, which works out to roughly 1.5 +/- 0.3 million reads per library. Data from around ten donors, pooled across two independent experiments, went into the diversity and physicochemical repertoire analyses. For the TRBV-TRBJ cluster analysis, the naive subsets came from roughly 5 donors, while the memory cells came from 3 donors. Overall study outcomes, separate from this receptor: Both naive subsets had comparably high repertoire diversity, while memory CD8+ T cells had much lower repertoire diversity. Because surface CD5, which has been linked to self-reactivity in mice, was comparable between naive subsets, TCR interaction strength was also inferred from TRB CDR3 physicochemical properties. Freshly isolated PBMCs were used for most assays because CXCR3 expression went down partially after cryopreservation. TRBV-TRBJ usage was similar between naive CXCR3-negative and CXCR3-positive cells from the same donor, while memory cells showed distinct patterns.

For every CD8+ T cell subset, fewer than 350,000 cells were flow-sorted straight into RLT lysis buffer, and each subset was sorted in triplicate. Peripheral blood mononuclear cells were isolated from buffy coats by standard density gradient centrifugation. An RNeasy Mini Kit was used to extract total RNA from the sorted cells. The CDR3 starts with the cysteine, ends with the phenylalanine, and has 17 residues. There is no recorded DNA. CDR1 and CDR2 are drawn from the germline V gene: ENHRY, SYGVKD. Instrument used: NextSeq 550. The Human TCR Profiling Kit (MiLaboratory) was used to make UMI-labeled 5' RACE TRB cDNA libraries. cDNA synthesis used the entire amount of extracted RNA, and PCR amplification then used the entire amount of cDNA produced. The libraries were made side by side, with each library going through the same number of PCR cycles. As for the authors' bioinformatics: With a requirement of at least two reads per UMI, MIGEC and MiXCR extracted about 50,000 +/- 10,000 unique UMI-labeled TRB cDNA molecules per library. An average of around 40,000 +/- 10,000 functional in-frame TRB CDR3 nucleotide clonotypes without stop codons was found per library. After downsampling to 5000 UMI-labeled TRB molecules per sample, diversity metrics, including normalized Shannon-Wiener and Chao1, were computed in VDJtools. Clonotype-size-weighted physicochemical properties of the central five CDR3 residues (interaction energy, strength, volume and Kidera factor 4) were computed in VDJtools. TCRdb reprocessed the reads into one record per CDR3 protein sequence, lacking DNA. TCRdb's processing, not the study's, gives the V and J calls here. The table for this sample lists about 43,000 distinct CDR3 sequences. 9.5% to 12% of the sample goes to the ten largest clones.

About this clonotype: What antigen it recognizes has not been identified.

Here the chain combines TRBV10-3 and TRBJ1-3. The sample was memory CD8+ T cells from blood. The cell subset or site label, as the study defines it: conventional CD8+ memory T cells (TMEM), sorted as controls. This sequence originates from a human donor in good health. Some clones in this sample may be carry-over from other donors' samples. Here the CDR3 is given as CAISVDPQGNSGNTIYF.